Below, one T cell receptor beta chain is given with its context. This specimen belongs to a study of T cells after yellow fever vaccination. TCRdb passed the 5' RACE reads through MiXCR, listing each CDR3 protein once. The sample holds 150,000 to 200,000 distinct CDR3 sequences, approximately 6.7% seen once. This clonotype was sampled from a man younger than 35 who received the YFV17D yellow fever vaccine. The sample here was CD4+ T cells sorted from PBMCs, taken about 5 days after the first yellow fever vaccination.

CDR3 amino acids: CASSQDTGHGQFF. The CDR3 DNA reads TGCGCCAGCAGCCAAGATACAGGGCATGGGCAGTTCTTC. The chain employs TRBV4-3 and TRBJ2-1; TRBD1 might be the D (6 bases). Germline lookup yields CDR1 LGHNA and CDR2 YSLEER. V lost 0 bases and J 12 bases, leaving 12 bases between the germline ends. The CDR3 contains 13 residues.